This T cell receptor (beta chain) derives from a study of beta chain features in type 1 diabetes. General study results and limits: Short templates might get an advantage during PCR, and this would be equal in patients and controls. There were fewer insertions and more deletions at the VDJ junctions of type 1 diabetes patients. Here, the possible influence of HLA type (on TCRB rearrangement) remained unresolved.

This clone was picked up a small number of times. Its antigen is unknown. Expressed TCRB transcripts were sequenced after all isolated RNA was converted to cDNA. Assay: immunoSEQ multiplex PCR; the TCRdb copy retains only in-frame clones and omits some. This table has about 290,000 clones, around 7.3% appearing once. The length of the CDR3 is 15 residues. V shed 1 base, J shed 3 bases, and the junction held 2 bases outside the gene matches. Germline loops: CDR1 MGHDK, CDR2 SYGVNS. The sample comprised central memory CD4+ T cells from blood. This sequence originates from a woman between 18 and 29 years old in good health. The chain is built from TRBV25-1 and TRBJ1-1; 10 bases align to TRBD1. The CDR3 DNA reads TGTGCCAGCAGTGAATGGGACAGGGGAGACACTGAAGCTTTCTTT. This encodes CASSEWDRGDTEAFF.